The T cell receptor (beta chain) under discussion was sequenced for a study of blood T cell repertoires in COVID-19. Study at large: The analysed material was cDNA or gDNA that came from T cells, B-cell-depleted T cells, or PBMCs.

As processed by the authors: Amplification of reference gene primers provided the estimated nucleated cell counts. The table came from immunoSEQ multiplex PCR; TCRdb's copy has only in-frame clones and leaves some out. The DNA was the basis for D and trimming; V, J and clone size are from that table. The table lists 400,000 to 500,000 clones, approximately 90% of them singletons. Trimming cost V 7 bases and J 5 bases; bases outside gene matches: 8. Germline V gene lookup returns CDR1 SGDLS and CDR2 YYNGEE. This CDR3 region has 14 residues. The V call is TRBV9, the J call TRBJ2-7, with TRBD2 matching 11 bases. The receptor's source is a woman under 30 who had been exposed to COVID-19. Sequencing was carried out using PBMCs or T cells enriched from blood (not recorded which). The CDR3, as DNA: TGTGCCAGCGGGCGACTAGCGGGAAGCGACGAGCAGTACTTC. Translation gives CASGRLAGSDEQYF.